Listed here are 32 T cell receptor beta chains from one sample, sequenced in a study of blood T cells in healthy people across ages. The authors ran a second PCR of roughly 6 to 11 cycles using a sample-barcoded 5' primer and a J-beta primer mix. One entry per CDR3 protein results from TCRdb running MiXCR on the 5' RACE reads. Of about 1.5 million distinct CDR3 sequences in the sample, approximately 39% were seen once. The sequencing sample was made of blood. The receptors were sampled from a woman under 30 in good health.

The chain uses TRBV19 and TRBJ1-3, with D possibly matching TRBD1 (5 bases). This CDR3 contains 16 residues. The ends were cut back, 6 bases at V and 4 bases at J, with 19 bases in the middle. The V gene's germline CDR1 is LNHDA and CDR2 SQIVND (reference sequence). CDR3 sequence: CASSNPRWDGGNTIYF. The CDR3 nucleotides read TGTGCCAGTAGCAACCCGAGGTGGGACGGAGGAAACACCATATATTTT.

This clonotype was counted at least ten times. The CDR3 DNA sequence: TGTGCCAGCAGTTACAGGGGAAGTGAGCAGTTCTTC. This translates into CASSYRGSEQFF. J is TRBJ2-1 and V is TRBV6-2 or TRBV6-3, with D possibly being TRBD1 (5 bases). V shed 2 bases and J shed 9 bases, with 8 bases lying between them. The germline V gene has CDR1 MNHEY and CDR2 SVGEGT. This CDR3 is 12 amino acids long.

This clonotype was observed many times. The V gene is TRBV20-1, the J gene TRBJ1-2; D is uncertain. Germline CDR1 DFQATT, CDR2 SNEGSKA (reference sequence). The CDR3 covers 14 residues. Between the trimmed V and J ends, which lost 2 bases and 3 bases, there was a span of 13 bases. Here the CDR3 reads CSARSLGEDYGYTF. The CDR3 region has the DNA TGCAGTGCTAGATCCCTTGGGGAGGACTATGGCTACACCTTC.

The chain recombines TRBV7-9 with TRBJ2-7; the D is unclear. Germline V gene sequence: CDR1 SEHNR, CDR2 FQNEAQ (reference sequence). V was cut by 3 bases and J by 6 bases, with 9 bases left in between. The CDR3 totals 12 residues. The DNA for the CDR3 is TGTGCCAGCAGCTTCCATGACTCCGAGCAGTACTTC. Translated: CASSFHDSEQYF.

V and J are TRBV10-3 and TRBJ1-2; TRBD1 matches 7 bases. Germline-derived CDR1 and CDR2 are ENHRY and SYGVKD. This CDR3 has 13 residues. With 8 bases clipped from V and 1 base from J, the junction kept 4 bases outside the gene matches. CDR3 residues: CAIVTGVNYGYTF. In nucleotides, the CDR3 is TGTGCCATCGTCACAGGGGTTAACTATGGCTACACCTTC.

As DNA, the CDR3 is TGTGCCAGCTCACCATACACTAGCGACGAGCAGTACTTC. It translates to CASSPYTSDEQYF. The chain combines TRBV18 with TRBJ2-5, with TRBD2 matching over 7 bases. The J call may be mistaken, given a closer DNA end match to TRBJ2-7. Germline CDR1 KGHSH, CDR2 LQKENI. The CDR3 length is 13 residues.

This rearrangement joins TRBV13 to TRBJ1-2; no definite D call. Germline V gene data show CDR1 as PRHDT and CDR2 as FYEKMQ (reference sequence). The V end was cut by 3 bases, the J end by 2 bases, with 10 bases between. CDR3 length equals 14 residues. The CDR3 spells CASSFPTENYGYTF. The CDR3 coding sequence is TGTGCCAGCAGCTTCCCTACTGAGAACTATGGCTACACCTTC.

This clonotype was counted between two and nine times. The rearrangement uses TRBV7-2 and TRBJ2-7; D assignment may be TRBD1 or TRBD2 (5 bases each). Trimming cost V 6 bases and J 3 bases, with 15 bases left between them. The CDR3 has 14 amino acids. From germline, CDR1 is SGHTA and CDR2 FQGNSA. The CDR3, as DNA: TGTGCCAGCAGTTACCGGGACGGATACTACGAGCAGTACTTC. This encodes CASSYRDGYYEQYF.

This sequence joins TRBV6-5 and TRBJ1-1; TRBD1 agrees at 7 bases. Germline CDR1 reads MNHEY; CDR2 reads SVGAGI. Trimming cost V 5 bases and J 10 bases; bases outside gene matches: 10. CDR3 length: 13 residues. The CDR3 region is CASSQDRRKRAFF. The CDR3 bases are TGTGCCAGCAGTCAGGACAGGAGAAAGCGAGCTTTCTTT.

This chain joins TRBV7-9 and TRBJ1-4, with D possibly being TRBD1 (5 bases). Germline lookup yields CDR1 SEHNR and CDR2 FQNEAQ (reference sequence). Trimming stripped 5 bases from V and 7 bases from J, with 17 bases between. The length of the CDR3 is 15 residues. CDR3 DNA: TGTGCCAGCAGCCCTCCTGACAGATATACTGAAAAACTGTTTTTT. The encoded protein is CASSPPDRYTEKLFF.

The chain joins TRBV6-5 to TRBJ2-1; 12 positions agree with TRBD2. CDR3 length equals 16 residues. CDR1 MNHEY and CDR2 SVGAGI come from the germline V gene. The V and J ends lost 2 bases and 5 bases, in that order; junction bases with no gene match: 4. The CDR3 here is CASSYSRLAGDNEQFF. CDR3 bases: TGTGCCAGCAGTTACAGCCGACTAGCGGGGGACAATGAGCAGTTCTTC.

This clonotype was seen a few times. The chain uses TRBV29-1 and TRBJ1-2, with no clear D. With 4 bases removed from V and 5 bases from J, the gap between germline ends came to 17 bases. Germline-derived CDR1 and CDR2 are SQVTM and ANQGSEA. There are 14 residues in the CDR3. In DNA, the CDR3 is TGCAGCGTTGGGCGCGCCCCGGCGGAATATGGCTACACCTTC. This gives the protein CSVGRAPAEYGYTF.

The CDR3 is CASSAMGYEQYF. Here the CDR3 DNA reads TGTGCCAGCAGCGCCATGGGCTACGAGCAGTACTTC. The chain links TRBV14 to TRBJ2-7; D is unresolved. V was pared by 5 bases and J by 3 bases, with 8 bases between. Germline CDR1 SGHDN, CDR2 FVKESK. CDR3 length: 12 amino acids.

V gene TRBV5-1 combines with J gene TRBJ2-5; D remains ambiguous. The closer fit of TRBJ2-1 to the DNA end suggests the J call may be wrong. CDR3 length equals 12 residues. Germline CDR1 SGHRS, CDR2 YFSETQ. Written as DNA, the CDR3 is TGCGCCAGCAGCCCGTTACAAGAGACCCAGTTCTTC. This translates into CASSPLQETQFF.

The J gene is TRBJ1-2, the V gene TRBV6-6; D may be TRBD1 (5 bases). CDR1 MNHNY and CDR2 SVGAGI come from the germline V gene (reference sequence). This CDR3 is built from 15 residues. V lost 0 bases, J lost 7 bases, and 15 bases lay in between. CDR3 sequence: CASSYSTGLPFGYTF. CDR3 sequence (DNA): TGTGCCAGCAGTTACTCCACAGGCCTACCCTTTGGCTACACCTTC.

This clonotype was seen just once. The V call is TRBV4-1, the J call TRBJ2-5, with D possibly matching TRBD2 (6 bases). CDR1 is MGHRA and CDR2 is YSYEKL in the germline V gene. This CDR3 has 16 residues. The V end was cut by 2 bases, the J end by 4 bases, with 17 bases between. CDR3 DNA sequence: TGCGCCAGCAGCCAACCAAGACGGGGGTCCCGAGAGACCCAGTACTTC. This sequence encodes CASSQPRRGSRETQYF.

The chain has TRBV20-1 and TRBJ1-2, with unresolved D. The V end was cut by 0 bases, the J end by 3 bases, with 11 bases between. The germline gives CDR1 DFQATT, CDR2 SNEGSKA (reference sequence). The CDR3 consists of 14 residues. CDR3 bases: TGCAGTGCTAGAGACCGGATGAATCACTATGGCTACACCTTC. This encodes CSARDRMNHYGYTF.

Many counts were recorded for this clonotype. The chain uses TRBV27 and TRBJ2-5; 11 bases map to TRBD1. Germline trimming cut 5 bases from V and 11 bases from J; bases unmatched to any gene: 13. Per germline, CDR1 MNHEY and CDR2 SMNVEV (reference sequence). The CDR3 contains 15 residues. The CDR3 bases are TGTGCCAGCAGTCCAGGGACAGGGGGTTACAATGAGCAGTACTTC. Translation gives CASSPGTGGYNEQYF.

In this sample, this clonotype turned up a few times. V gene TRBV7-3 combines with J gene TRBJ2-1, with D uncertain. Germline-derived CDR1 and CDR2 are SGHTA and FQGTGA. The CDR3 length is 17 residues. V dropped 5 bases and J dropped 0 bases, with 17 bases sitting between them. This CDR3 is CASSPRSLTTSYNEQFF. CDR3 DNA: TGTGCCAGCAGCCCCCGGTCTCTGACAACCTCCTACAATGAGCAGTTCTTC.

This clonotype came up many times. The rearrangement joins TRBV9 to TRBJ2-1; D is unclear. The V end lost 0 bases, the J end lost 8 bases, and 12 bases lay between the germline ends. Germline assignment: CDR1 SGDLS and CDR2 YYNGEE. The CDR3 runs 14 residues. CDR3 nucleotides: TGTGCCAGCAGCGTAGAAGGGATAGGCGATGAGCAGTTCTTC. It yields the protein CASSVEGIGDEQFF.

The V call is TRBV7-9, the J call TRBJ1-1; D unclear. The CDR3 extends over 16 amino acids. Germline V gene data show CDR1 as SEHNR and CDR2 as FQNEAQ (reference sequence). V lost 2 bases to trimming and J lost 6 bases, with 19 bases between them. This CDR3 is CASSLPLGSRRAEAFF. Here the CDR3 DNA reads TGTGCCAGCAGCTTACCCTTGGGAAGCCGGAGGGCTGAAGCTTTCTTT.

This chain connects TRBV7-9 to TRBJ2-7, with D uncertain. This CDR3 comprises 14 residues. The V gene's germline CDR1 is SEHNR and CDR2 FQNEAQ (reference sequence). The V end lost 0 bases, the J end lost 1 base, and 7 bases lay between the germline ends. The CDR3 DNA reads TGTGCCAGCAGCTTAGCCCTACCTTCCTACGAGCAGTACTTC. This codes for CASSLALPSYEQYF.

This chain joins TRBV11-2 and TRBJ2-3; TRBD1 aligns across 7 bases. The CDR3 spans 17 residues. J was trimmed by 2 bases and V by 0 bases; bases with no gene match: 8. Germline V gene lookup returns CDR1 SGHAT and CDR2 FQNNGV. Here the CDR3 DNA reads TGTGCCAGCAGCTTAGATCGCTTAAGGGGGCCCACAGATACGCAGTATTTT. Protein sequence: CASSLDRLRGPTDTQYF.

This chain joins TRBV27 and TRBJ1-5; D may be TRBD1 (5 bases). V dropped 3 bases and J dropped 5 bases, with 11 bases sitting between them. The CDR3 extends over 14 amino acids. CDR1 and CDR2 (germline): MNHEY, SMNVEV (reference sequence). The CDR3 coding sequence is TGTGCCAGCAGTTTCGAAAGGGGTCATCAGCCCCAGCATTTT. This gives the protein CASSFERGHQPQHF.

DNA for the CDR3: TGCGCCAGCAGCCAAGATCGGGGCAGGACCACCACCTACGAGCAGTACTTC. It yields the protein CASSQDRGRTTTYEQYF. The V gene is TRBV4-1, the J gene TRBJ2-7; D is tentatively TRBD1 or TRBD2 (5 bases each). The CDR3 contains 17 residues. V lost 0 bases, J lost 2 bases, and 17 bases lay in between. CDR1 and CDR2 from the germline V gene are MGHRA and YSYEKL.

The sample holds one count of this clonotype. The rearrangement links TRBV6-1 to TRBJ2-1; the D is unclear. The J call is doubtful: the DNA matches TRBJ2-7 better. CDR3 length: 14 residues. Germline V lookup: CDR1 MNHNS, CDR2 SASEGT. CDR3 protein: CASGPSSSYNEQYF. CDR3 DNA: TGTGCCAGCGGGCCCTCAAGCTCCTACAATGAGCAGTACTTC.

The genes are TRBV7-3 and TRBJ2-3, with 9 bases that match TRBD2. J lost 6 bases, V lost 1 base, and 5 bases had no gene match. The germline gives CDR1 SGHTA, CDR2 FQGTGA. The CDR3 runs 15 residues. For the CDR3, the DNA is TGTGCCAGCAGCTTAATGGCTAGCGGGATTGATACGCAGTATTTT. Amino acids: CASSLMASGIDTQYF.

The chain couples TRBV20-1 to TRBJ2-7, with 8 bases aligning to TRBD2. V lost 0 bases and J lost 3; bases outside the gene matches: 4. The CDR3 runs to 14 residues. In germline, CDR1 is DFQATT, CDR2 SNEGSKA (reference sequence). DNA of the CDR3: TGCAGTGCTAGAGAAGCGGGAGCTCTCTACGAGCAGTACTTC. Its protein product is CSAREAGALYEQYF.

This clonotype was seen more than once but under ten times. The chain employs TRBV29-1 and TRBJ2-5, with D perhaps TRBD2 (6 bases). The CDR3 runs 15 residues. In germline, CDR1 is SQVTM, CDR2 ANQGSEA. Trimming stripped 6 bases from V and 1 base from J, with 18 bases between. The DNA of the CDR3 is TGCAGCGTCGCAACGAGACTAGTTCCCCAAGAGACCCAGTACTTC. Translation gives CSVATRLVPQETQYF.

V usage is TRBV9 and J usage is TRBJ2-1, with TRBD2 matching 12 bases. This CDR3 comprises 15 residues. V dropped 4 bases and J dropped 6; count of bases not matched to a gene: 5. Germline CDR1 reads SGDLS; CDR2 reads YYNGEE. The DNA of the CDR3 is TGTGCCAGCAGCACTAGCGGGAGGCCCCTCAATGAGCAGTTCTTC. Protein product: CASSTSGRPLNEQFF.

This clonotype turned up a few times. V and J are TRBV20-1 and TRBJ1-2; 10 bases are a match to TRBD1. The V gene's germline CDR1 is DFQATT and CDR2 SNEGSKA (reference sequence). V lost 1 base and J lost 0; bases outside the gene matches: 14. The CDR3 length is 19 residues. This CDR3 is CSARAPTGGVHGSNYGYTF. The CDR3 DNA is TGCAGTGCTAGAGCTCCGACAGGGGGCGTCCATGGGTCTAACTATGGCTACACCTTC.

This clonotype was observed at least ten times. This chain connects TRBV4-1 to TRBJ2-5, with 11 bases fitting TRBD1. V shed 4 bases and J 11 bases; nucleotides not matched to a gene: 12. The CDR3 runs to 15 residues. CDR1 and CDR2 from the germline V gene are MGHRA and YSYEKL. The CDR3 region is CASSPEDRGLSEQYF. The CDR3 DNA sequence: TGCGCCAGCAGCCCGGAGGACAGGGGGCTTAGTGAGCAGTACTTC.